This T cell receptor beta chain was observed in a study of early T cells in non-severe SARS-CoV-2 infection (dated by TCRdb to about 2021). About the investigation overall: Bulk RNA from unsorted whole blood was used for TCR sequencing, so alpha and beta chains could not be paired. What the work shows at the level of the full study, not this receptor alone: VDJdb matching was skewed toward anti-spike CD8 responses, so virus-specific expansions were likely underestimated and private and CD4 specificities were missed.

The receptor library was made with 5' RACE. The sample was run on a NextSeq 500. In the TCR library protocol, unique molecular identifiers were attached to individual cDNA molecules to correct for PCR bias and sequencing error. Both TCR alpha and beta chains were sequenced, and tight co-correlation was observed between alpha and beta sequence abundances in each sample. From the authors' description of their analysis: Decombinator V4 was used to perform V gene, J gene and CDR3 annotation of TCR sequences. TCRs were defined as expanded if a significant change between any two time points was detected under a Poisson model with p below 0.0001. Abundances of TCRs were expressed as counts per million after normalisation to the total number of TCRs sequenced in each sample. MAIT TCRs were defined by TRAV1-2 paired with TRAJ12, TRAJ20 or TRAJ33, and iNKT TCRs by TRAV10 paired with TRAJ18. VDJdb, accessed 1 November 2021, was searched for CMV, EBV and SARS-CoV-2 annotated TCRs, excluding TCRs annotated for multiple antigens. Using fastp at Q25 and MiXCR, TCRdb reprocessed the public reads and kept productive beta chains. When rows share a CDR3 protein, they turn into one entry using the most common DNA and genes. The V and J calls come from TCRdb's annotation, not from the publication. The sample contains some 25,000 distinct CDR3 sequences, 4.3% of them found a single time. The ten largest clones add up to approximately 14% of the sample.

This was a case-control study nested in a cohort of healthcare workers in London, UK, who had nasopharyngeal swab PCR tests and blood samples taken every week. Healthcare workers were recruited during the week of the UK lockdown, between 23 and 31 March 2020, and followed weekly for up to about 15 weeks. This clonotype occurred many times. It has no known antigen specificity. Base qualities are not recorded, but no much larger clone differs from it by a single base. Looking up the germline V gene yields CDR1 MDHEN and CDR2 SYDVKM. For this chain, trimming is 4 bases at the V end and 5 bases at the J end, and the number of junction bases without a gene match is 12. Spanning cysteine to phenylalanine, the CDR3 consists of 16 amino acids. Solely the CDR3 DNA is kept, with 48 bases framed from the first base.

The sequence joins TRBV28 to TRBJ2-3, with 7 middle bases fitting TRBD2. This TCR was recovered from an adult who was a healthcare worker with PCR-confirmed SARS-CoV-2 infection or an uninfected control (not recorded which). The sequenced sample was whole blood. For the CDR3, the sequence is CASSSPPSGNLDTQYF. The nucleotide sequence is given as TGTGCCAGCAGTTCGCCTCCGAGCGGGAACTTAGATACGCAGTATTTT.